By sample fraction, the clone carrying this TCR beta chain is medium-sized (0.01 to 0.1%). Antigen specificity is unknown. Donors were six healthy women in three monozygous twin pairs. TCRdb analysed the 5' RACE reads with MiXCR anew, one entry per CDR3 protein. Of 350,000 to 400,000 distinct CDR3 sequences listed, under 30% are singletons. This entry belongs to a study of identical twins' blood T cells. Study observations and caveats: Shared environment remains a possible cause of twin similarity. V gene usage reportedly matched far better within twin pairs than unrelated donors. Shared CDR3 clonotype counts between two donors mainly tracked the product of their cloneset sizes, twins included.

The length of the CDR3 is 13 residues. The ends were cut back, 2 bases at V and 3 bases at J, with 4 bases in the middle. CDR1 is MRHNA and CDR2 is SNTAGT in the germline V gene. V gene TRBV6-4 combines with J gene TRBJ2-2; no reliable D call. Sequences were obtained from PBMCs. This receptor was taken from a woman aged 18 to 55 in good health. As DNA, the CDR3 is TGTGCCAGCAGTGACAGGGACACCGGGGAGCTGTTTTTT. Protein product: CASSDRDTGELFF.